The 22 T cell receptor beta chains below all came from one sample that was sequenced in a study of blood T cell repertoires in COVID-19. Clones were sequenced by immunoSEQ multiplex PCR, and TCRdb holds only the in-frame ones, with some missing. Among around 200,000 clones listed, 85% to 90% were seen once. The sample taken for sequencing was PBMCs or T cells enriched from blood (not recorded which). The receptors here all came from a man under 40 who had recovered from COVID-19.

The chain has TRBV3-1 (or the pseudogene TRBV3-2) and TRBJ2-7; TRBD1 matches at 7 bases. This CDR3 is 14 amino acids long. V was pared by 8 bases and J by 3 bases, with 10 bases of the junction left unmatched. Germline V gene lookup returns CDR1 LGHDT and CDR2 YNNKEL (reference sequence). The CDR3 nucleotides read TGTGCCAGCCCAGTCAGGGGGTCGGGCTACGAGCAGTACTTC. This sequence encodes CASPVRGSGYEQYF.

The J gene is TRBJ2-7, the V gene TRBV30; D is possibly TRBD1 (6 bases). The CDR3 runs 11 residues. CDR1 and CDR2 (germline): GTSNPN, SVGIG (reference sequence). Trimming removed 6 bases at V and 6 bases at J, with 12 bases between. The CDR3 DNA sequence: TGTGCCTGCAGGGACAAGGGCGAGCAGTACTTC. As protein: CACRDKGEQYF.

The chain joins TRBV4-1 to TRBJ1-4; no reliable D call. Trimming pared 3 bases from V and 8 bases from J, leaving 19 bases between. The CDR3 is 16 residues long. The V gene's germline CDR1 is MGHRA and CDR2 YSYEKL. The DNA of the CDR3 is TGCGCCAGCAGCCACCCCCCGGGAAGGGATCGAGAAAAACTGTTTTTT. This codes for CASSHPPGRDREKLFF.

This clone was observed once. The chain recombines TRBV5-4 with TRBJ1-4, with TRBD1 matching 7 bases. This CDR3 has 16 amino acids. Trimming removed 2 bases from V and 0 bases from J; junction bases left unmatched: 4. Germline CDR1 is SGHNT and CDR2 is YYREEE (reference sequence). Here the CDR3 reads CASSFGGGSTNEKLFF. CDR3 coding DNA: TGTGCCAGCAGCTTTGGAGGGGGCTCAACTAATGAAAAACTGTTTTTT.

This chain uses TRBV11-3 with TRBJ2-7, with D tentatively TRBD1 (5 bases). The CDR3 has 12 residues. Trimming cost V 5 bases and J 3 bases, with 8 bases left between them. CDR1 and CDR2 (germline): SGHNT, YENEEA. The CDR3 region is CASSLDNYEQYF. The DNA for the CDR3 is TGTGCCAGCAGCCTGGACAACTACGAGCAGTACTTC.

The J gene is TRBJ2-7, the V gene TRBV5-4; TRBD1 matches at 7 bases. From germline, CDR1 is SGHNT and CDR2 YYREEE (reference sequence). The CDR3 is made up of 15 amino acids. The J segment lost 9 bases and the V segment lost 4 bases, leaving 16 bases of the junction unmatched. The CDR3 region has the DNA TGTGCCAGCAGCCTTTGGGACAGTCCAAGAAGCGCGCAGTACTTC. It translates to CASSLWDSPRSAQYF.

The chain combines TRBV30 with TRBJ1-5, with TRBD1 as a possible D gene (5 bases). Germline V CDR1 and CDR2: GTSNPN, SVGIG (reference sequence). CDR3 size: 14 residues. Trimming removed 0 bases from V and 7 bases from J, with 13 bases in between. In DNA form, the CDR3 reads TGTGCCTGGAGTGTAGGGCAGGGACTCCAGCCCCAGCATTTT. This sequence encodes CAWSVGQGLQPQHF. The entire variable domain, with the rest obtained from reference TRBV30 and TRBJ1-5, is as follows: SQTIHQWPATLVQPVGSPLSLECTVEGTSNPNLYWYRQAAGRGLQLLFYSVGIGQISSEVPQNLSASRPQDRQFILSSKKLLLSDSGFYLCAWSVGQGLQPQHFGDGTRLSIL.

This chain connects TRBV19 to TRBJ2-1, with 8 nucleotides matching TRBD1. The CDR3 covers 16 residues. V dropped 4 bases and J dropped 4; count of bases not matched to a gene: 9. The germline V gene has CDR1 LNHDA and CDR2 SQIVND (reference sequence). CDR3 DNA: TGTGCCAGTAGTAACCCGACAGGGGAGCTATACAATGAGCAGTTCTTC. Its translation is CASSNPTGELYNEQFF.

The chain carries TRBV5-1 and TRBJ1-5; TRBD1 agrees at 8 bases. The CDR3 loop spans 15 amino acids. In germline, CDR1 is SGHRS, CDR2 YFSETQ. V was pared by 3 bases and J by 3 bases, with 5 bases of the junction left unmatched. CDR3 residues: CASSSGQEINQPQHF. In nucleotides, the CDR3 is TGCGCCAGCAGCTCGGGACAGGAAATCAATCAGCCCCAGCATTTT.

The genes are TRBV30 and TRBJ1-5, with 8 bases that match TRBD1. The germline V gene has CDR1 GTSNPN and CDR2 SVGIG (reference sequence). V dropped 5 bases and J dropped 6; count of bases not matched to a gene: 6. This CDR3 is 13 amino acids long. The CDR3 region is CAWSQGVVQPQHF. As DNA, the CDR3 is TGTGCCTGGTCACAGGGGGTCGTTCAGCCCCAGCATTTT.

The chain links TRBV3-1 (or the pseudogene TRBV3-2) to TRBJ1-6, with 10 bases matching TRBD1. The germline CDR1 and CDR2 sequences are LGHDT and YNNKEL (reference sequence). With 4 bases clipped from V and 8 bases from J, the junction kept 11 bases outside the gene matches. The CDR3 extends over 17 amino acids. CDR3 DNA sequence: TGTGCCAGCAGCCGGGACAGGGGCCGCCCCGGGGATTCACCCCTCCACTTT. Encoded protein: CASSRDRGRPGDSPLHF.

The CDR3 sequence is CASSGLEKETQYF. For the CDR3, the DNA is TGTGCCAGCAGTGGGCTAGAGAAAGAGACCCAGTACTTC. The genes are TRBV25-1 and TRBJ2-5; D unresolved. The V end was cut by 4 bases, the J end by 3 bases, with 9 bases between. Germline CDR1 reads MGHDK; CDR2 reads SYGVNS. This CDR3 region has 13 residues.

The sample holds one count of this clone. The rearrangement uses TRBV5-4 and TRBJ1-1; maybe TRBD1 (6 bases). Trimming removed 4 bases at V and 6 bases at J, with 16 bases between. The CDR3 spans 14 residues. From germline, CDR1 is SGHNT and CDR2 YYREEE (reference sequence). The CDR3 DNA is TGTGCCAGCAGCACCGACACAGGGATCCCTGAAGCTTTCTTT. As protein: CASSTDTGIPEAFF.

The CDR3 reads CASNPGGSTEAFF. CDR3 nucleotide sequence: TGTGCCAGCAACCCTGGGGGCTCCACTGAAGCTTTCTTT. V is TRBV12-3 or TRBV12-4 and J is TRBJ1-1; D may be TRBD1 (6 bases). The CDR3 covers 13 residues. V was cut by 7 bases and J by 4 bases, with 13 bases left in between.

V gene TRBV6-2 or TRBV6-3 combines with J gene TRBJ1-1, with TRBD1 identical over 7 bases. Germline V gives CDR1 MNHEY, CDR2 SVGEGT. Germline trimming cut 2 bases from V and 3 bases from J; bases unmatched to any gene: 6. CDR3 length: 15 amino acids. CDR3 sequence reads: CASSYRQGGDTEAFF. For the CDR3, the DNA is TGTGCCAGCAGTTACCGACAGGGTGGTGACACTGAAGCTTTCTTT.

This clone occurred once. CDR3 DNA sequence: TGTGCCAGCAGCGGCTTAGCGGGGAGCTCCTACAATGAGCAGTTCTTC. As protein: CASSGLAGSSYNEQFF. The rearrangement uses TRBV9 and TRBJ2-1, with TRBD2 identical over 8 bases. V shed 3 bases, J shed 0 bases, and the junction held 5 bases outside the gene matches. The CDR3 contains 16 residues. Germline V CDR1 and CDR2: SGDLS, YYNGEE.

The chain couples TRBV9 to TRBJ1-3; 8 bases align to TRBD1. This CDR3 is 14 amino acids long. Germline loops: CDR1 SGDLS, CDR2 YYNGEE. Germline trimming cut 4 bases from V and 8 bases from J; bases unmatched to any gene: 8. The CDR3 nucleotides are TGTGCCAGCAGCACCACAGGGGGTCTAGACACCATATATTTT. Amino acids: CASSTTGGLDTIYF.

The CDR3 DNA reads TGTGCCAGCAGCGTAGGGGCAGGGCGGGAGAACACTGAAGCTTTCTTT. This sequence encodes CASSVGAGRENTEAFF. The V gene is TRBV9, the J gene TRBJ1-1; tentatively, D is TRBD1 (5 bases). This CDR3 region has 16 residues. Germline V gene data show CDR1 as SGDLS and CDR2 as YYNGEE. V lost 0 bases and J 1 base, leaving 13 bases between the germline ends.

The chain uses TRBV9 and TRBJ2-7, with TRBD1 identical over 8 bases. J was trimmed by 5 bases and V by 3 bases; bases with no gene match: 13. Germline V gene sequence: CDR1 SGDLS, CDR2 YYNGEE. The CDR3 length is 16 residues. CDR3 loop: CASSGGVIGQGNEQYF. DNA for the CDR3: TGTGCCAGCAGCGGTGGGGTCATAGGACAGGGCAACGAGCAGTACTTC.

The rearrangement links TRBV19 to TRBJ2-2, with TRBD2 identical over 9 bases. The germline CDR1 and CDR2 sequences are LNHDA and SQIVND (reference sequence). The CDR3 contains 16 residues. The trim removed 3 bases at V and 4 bases at J, leaving 6 bases unmatched. In DNA form, the CDR3 reads TGTGCCAGTAGTATCGGACTAGCGAGATCCACCGGGGAGCTGTTTTTT. The encoded protein is CASSIGLARSTGELFF.

In this sample, this clone turned up once. This chain joins TRBV5-6 and TRBJ2-2; 8 nucleotides agree with TRBD2. V shed 5 bases and J 7 bases; nucleotides not matched to a gene: 10. CDR1 and CDR2 from the germline V gene are SGHDT and YYEEEE. The CDR3 has 15 residues. The CDR3 nucleotides read TGTGCCAGCAGTTCCCGGGGGGGCCCAATCGGGGAGCTGTTTTTT. This sequence encodes CASSSRGGPIGELFF.

The gene calls are TRBV10-2 and TRBJ1-3, with D possibly TRBD1 on 5 matching bases. V dropped 2 bases and J dropped 0 bases, with 5 bases sitting between them. The CDR3 is 14 amino acids. CDR1 is WSHSY and CDR2 is SAAADI in the germline V gene. The CDR3 DNA follows: TGCGCCAGCAGTGAGCAGGGCTCTGGAAACACCATATATTTT. Amino acids: CASSEQGSGNTIYF.